One sample yielded the 2 T cell receptor beta chains listed below, sequenced in a study of cytomegalovirus exposure and HLA in healthy donors. PCR amplification relied on 60 Vbeta primers (plus 13 Jbeta primers). Generated by immunoSEQ multiplex PCR, the TCRdb table keeps only in-frame clones and is missing some. The sample has some 90,000 clones, around 76% seen once. Sequenced sample: PBMCs. The receptor source for this set is a man aged 30 to 39 in good health and CMV-seronegative.

This clone was observed a few times. This chain uses TRBV5-6 with TRBJ1-6, with 7 bases identical to TRBD1. The CDR3 is 16 amino acids. The trim removed 2 bases at V and 7 bases at J, leaving 9 bases unmatched. In germline, CDR1 is SGHDT, CDR2 YYEEEE. The CDR3 coding sequence is TGTGCCAGCAGCTTATGGAGGGGGCTAAGGAATTCACCCCTCCACTTT. Translation: CASSLWRGLRNSPLHF. Full variable domain (outside the CDR3, taken from reference TRBV5-6 and TRBJ1-6): DAGVTQSPTHLIKTRGQQVTLRCSPKSGHDTVSWYQQALGQGPQFIFQYYEEEERQRGNFPDRFSGHQFPNYSSELNVNALLLGDSALYLCASSLWRGLRNSPLHFGNGTRLTVT.

The chain links TRBV7-2 to TRBJ2-2; tentatively, D is TRBD2 (5 bases). Germline CDR1 is SGHTA and CDR2 is FQGNSA. The CDR3 totals 15 residues. The germline V and J ends were trimmed by 0 bases and 4 bases, with 9 bases remaining between them. The CDR3 sequence: CASSLARVGTGELFF. The CDR3, as DNA: TGTGCCAGCAGCTTAGCGCGGGTGGGCACCGGGGAGCTGTTTTTT.